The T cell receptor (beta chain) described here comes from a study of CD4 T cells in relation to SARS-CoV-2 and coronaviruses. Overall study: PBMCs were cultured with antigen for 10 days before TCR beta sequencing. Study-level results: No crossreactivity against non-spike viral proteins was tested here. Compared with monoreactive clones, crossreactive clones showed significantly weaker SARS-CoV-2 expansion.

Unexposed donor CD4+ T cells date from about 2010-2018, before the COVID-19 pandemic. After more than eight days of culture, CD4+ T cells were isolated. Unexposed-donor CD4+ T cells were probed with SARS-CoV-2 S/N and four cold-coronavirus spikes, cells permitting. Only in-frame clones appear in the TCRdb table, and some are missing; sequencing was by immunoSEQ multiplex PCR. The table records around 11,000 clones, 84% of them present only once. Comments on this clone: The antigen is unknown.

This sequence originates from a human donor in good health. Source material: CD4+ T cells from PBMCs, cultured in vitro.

The CDR3 loop reads CASSTVGRNYGYTF. CDR3 sequence (DNA): TGTGCCAGCAGCACCGTGGGCAGGAACTATGGCTACACCTTC. V and J are TRBV9 and TRBJ1-2; D ambiguous. CDR1 is SGDLS, CDR2 YYNGEE, per germline. Trimming stripped 4 bases from V and 2 bases from J, with 12 bases between. The CDR3 covers 14 residues.